This note documents a single T cell receptor (beta chain) sequence. With 3 bases removed from V and 0 bases from J, the gap between germline ends came to 14 bases. The V gene's germline CDR1 is DFQATT and CDR2 SNEGSKA (reference sequence). This CDR3 contains 16 residues. As originally analysed: Cell counts per sample came from amplifying reference gene primers. Assay: immunoSEQ multiplex PCR; the TCRdb copy retains only in-frame clones and omits some. D and trimming were read from the DNA, whereas the V and J calls and clone size are those reported in that table. The sample has around 200,000 clones, 70% to 90% seen once. This entry is derived from a study of blood T cell repertoires in COVID-19.

The genes are TRBV20-1 and TRBJ2-2, with D tentatively TRBD2 (5 bases). Sequenced input: peripheral blood. This receptor was identified in a woman aged 60 to 75 with COVID-19, enrolled during active disease. In DNA, the CDR3 is TGCAGTGCTAGTGTGAAAGCGGCTACGAACACCGGGGAGCTGTTTTTT. This translates into CSASVKAATNTGELFF.